The source of this T cell receptor (beta chain) is a study of graft-versus-host responses after intestinal transplantation. Produced via immunoSEQ multiplex PCR; TCRdb's table is partial and in-frame only. The sample shows 4,000 to 4,500 clones, around 82% of them seen only once. As regards this clone: Its antigen is undetermined.

Regarding time point: postoperative day 105 after intestinal transplantation (dayNNNN = postoperative day). Once graft tissue had been processed, intraepithelial and lamina propria lymphocytes were released. Germline values: CDR1 SGHNT, CDR2 YYREEE (reference sequence). Trimming took 4 bases from V and 2 from J; bases not matched to a gene: 4. The CDR3 is made up of 15 amino acids. General study results and limits: GvH clones were found in recipient marrow; some appeared first in ileum or blood.

Material: ileum tissue, obtained 105 days after intestinal transplantation. This chain joins TRBV5-4 and TRBJ2-3, with 10 bases that match TRBD1. This receptor was taken from a human patient who received an intestinal transplant, so some T cells may come from the graft donor. Here the CDR3 DNA reads TGTGCCAGCAGCGGGGACAGGGGCTACACAGATACGCAGTATTTT. Its protein product is CASSGDRGYTDTQYF.